What follows describes a single T cell receptor (beta chain). The sample is drawn from a study of memory CD4+ T cells and cytomegalovirus serostatus. Germline-derived CDR1 and CDR2 are MNHEY and SVGAGI. With 0 bases clipped from V and 8 bases from J, the junction kept 0 bases outside the gene matches. The CDR3 runs to 13 residues. The sort gate was single viable CD3+CD4+CD8-CD45RO+ cells for memory CD4+ T cells. Assay: immunoSEQ multiplex PCR; the TCRdb copy retains only in-frame clones and omits some. The sample records some 26,000 clones, around 76% being singletons. This chain links TRBV6-5 with TRBJ1-2, with 10 bases lining up with TRBD1. The origin of this receptor is an adult in good health and CMV-seronegative. The source material was memory CD4+ T cells from blood. In nucleotides, the CDR3 is TGTGCCAGCAGTTACTCGACAGGGGGCGGCTACACCTTC. Amino acids: CASSYSTGGGYTF.